This TCR beta chain was captured in a study of T cell responses to AZD1222 COVID-19 vaccine. Study outcomes and limitations: Spike-specific TCR breadth and depth both grew after two AZD1222 doses. Without day 14 samples, only post-peak T cell repertoires were studied. Donors were chiefly white British, with a greater number of females, and clonal diversity was perhaps underestimated.

Details on this clone: Its antigen is not known.

The data were produced by immunoSEQ multiplex PCR, yet TCRdb's version contains in-frame clones alone and is incomplete. The table shows 91,000 or so clones, with approximately 90% occurring only once. Deletions cut 5 bases from V and 0 bases from J, with 14 bases between. This CDR3 is built from 16 residues. The germline V gene encodes CDR1 MDHEN and CDR2 SYDVKM. Analyses pooled second doses at about 4 or about 12 weeks. The receptor was isolated from an adult who received the AZD1222 COVID-19 vaccine. The material was peripheral blood, obtained 28 days after the second AZD1222 dose. The chain is built from TRBV28 and TRBJ1-3, with TRBD1 as a possible D gene (6 bases). CDR3 DNA: TGTGCCAGCAGTCGCCAGGGGACCTCCTCTGGAAACACCATATATTTT. It specifies CASSRQGTSSGNTIYF.